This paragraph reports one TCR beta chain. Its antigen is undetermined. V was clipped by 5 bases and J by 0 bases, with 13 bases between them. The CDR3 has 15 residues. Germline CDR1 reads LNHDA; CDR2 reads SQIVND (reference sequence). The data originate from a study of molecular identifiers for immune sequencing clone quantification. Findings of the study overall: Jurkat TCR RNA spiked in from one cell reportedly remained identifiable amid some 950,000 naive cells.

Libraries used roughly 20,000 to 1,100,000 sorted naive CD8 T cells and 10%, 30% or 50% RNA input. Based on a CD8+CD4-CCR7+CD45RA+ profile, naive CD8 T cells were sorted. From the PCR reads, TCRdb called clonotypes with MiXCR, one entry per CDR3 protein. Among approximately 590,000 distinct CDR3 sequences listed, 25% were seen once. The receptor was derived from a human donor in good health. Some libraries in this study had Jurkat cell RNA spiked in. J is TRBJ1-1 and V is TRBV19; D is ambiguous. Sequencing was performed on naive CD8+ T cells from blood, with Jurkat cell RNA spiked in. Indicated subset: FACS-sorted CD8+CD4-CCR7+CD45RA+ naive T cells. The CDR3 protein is CASSPGLGMNTEAFF. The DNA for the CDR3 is TGTGCCAGTAGTCCTGGGTTAGGGATGAACACTGAAGCTTTCTTT.